This TCR beta chain emerged from a study of human T cells and chemical hapten exposure. TCRdb itself ran the RACE reads through MiXCR, one entry per CDR3 protein. The top ten clones hold just over 1.4% of a sample with under 150,000 distinct CDR3 sequences, 9% to 13% of them seen once. Between the trimmed V and J ends, which lost 5 bases and 5 bases, there was a span of 11 bases. The V gene's germline CDR1 is LNHDA and CDR2 SQIVND (reference sequence). The CDR3 totals 13 residues. This clonotype turned up a few times. Sample time point: patch test 1, 2 weeks after DPC sensitization. Treatment here: therapeutic diphenylcyclopropenone sensitization with weekly scalp DPC. Only after blood had been drawn was each patch test applied.

The sequence was obtained from a woman aged 45-65 years with alopecia areata. Some clones in this sample may be carry-over from other donors' samples. Sequenced material: whole blood, taken in connection with sensitization to the hapten diphenylcyclopropenone (DPC). The chain is built from TRBV19 and TRBJ2-3, with D possibly matching TRBD2 (5 bases). CDR3 DNA sequence: TGTGCCAGTAGTGACTATCTAGGAGATACGCAGTATTTT. As protein: CASSDYLGDTQYF.